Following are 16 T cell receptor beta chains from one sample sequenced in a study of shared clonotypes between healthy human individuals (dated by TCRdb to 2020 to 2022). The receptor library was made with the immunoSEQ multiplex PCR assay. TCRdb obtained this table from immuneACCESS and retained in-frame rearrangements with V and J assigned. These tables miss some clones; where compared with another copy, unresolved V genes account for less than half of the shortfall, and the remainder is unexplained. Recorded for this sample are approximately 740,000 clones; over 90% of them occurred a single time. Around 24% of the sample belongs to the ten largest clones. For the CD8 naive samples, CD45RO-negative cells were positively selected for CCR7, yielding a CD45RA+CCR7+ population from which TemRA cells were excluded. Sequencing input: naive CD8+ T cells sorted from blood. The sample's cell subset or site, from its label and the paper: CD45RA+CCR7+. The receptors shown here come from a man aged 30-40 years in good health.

CDR3 coding DNA: TGTGCCAGCAGCTTACAGGGGTGGACTAACTATGGCTACACCTTC. Amino acid sequence: CASSLQGWTNYGYTF. This rearrangement joins TRBV5-8 to TRBJ1-2; 7 bases align to TRBD1. The ends lost 2 bases at V and 0 bases at J; junction bases unmatched: 4. The CDR3 has 15 amino acids. CDR1 is SGHTS and CDR2 is YDEGEE in the germline V gene.

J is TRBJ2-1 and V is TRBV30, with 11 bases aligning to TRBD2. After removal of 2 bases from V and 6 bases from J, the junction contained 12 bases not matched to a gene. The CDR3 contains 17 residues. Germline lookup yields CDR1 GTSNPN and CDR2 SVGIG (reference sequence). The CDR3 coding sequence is TGTGCCTGGAGTCCGGTTGGGGGACTAGCGGCTCTCAATGAGCAGTTCTTC. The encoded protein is CAWSPVGGLAALNEQFF. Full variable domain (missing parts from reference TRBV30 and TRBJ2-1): SQTIHQWPATLVQPVGSPLSLECTVEGTSNPNLYWYRQAAGRGLQLLFYSVGIGQISSEVPQNLSASRPQDRQFILSSKKLLLSDSGFYLCAWSPVGGLAALNEQFFGPGTRLTVL.

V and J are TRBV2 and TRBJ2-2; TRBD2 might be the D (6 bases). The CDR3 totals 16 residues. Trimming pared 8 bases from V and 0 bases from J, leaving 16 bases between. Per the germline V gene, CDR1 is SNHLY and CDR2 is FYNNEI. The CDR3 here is CASVTGLPANTGELFF. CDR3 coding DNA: TGTGCCAGCGTGACGGGACTCCCCGCGAACACCGGGGAGCTGTTTTTT.

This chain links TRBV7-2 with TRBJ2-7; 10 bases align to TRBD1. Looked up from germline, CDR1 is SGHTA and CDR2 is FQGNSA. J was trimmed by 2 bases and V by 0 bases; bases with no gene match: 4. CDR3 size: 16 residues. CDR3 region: CASSLAFGQGAYEQYF. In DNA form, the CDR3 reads TGTGCCAGCAGCTTAGCCTTCGGACAGGGGGCCTACGAGCAGTACTTC.

CDR3 coding DNA: TGTGCCAGCAGTTTTATCTCGTCCGAGGGCACAGATACGCAGTATTTT. Amino acid sequence: CASSFISSEGTDTQYF. This sequence joins TRBV27 and TRBJ2-3; D ambiguous. V was pared by 3 bases and J by 1 base, with 14 bases between. This CDR3 comprises 16 residues. Looked up from germline, CDR1 is MNHEY and CDR2 is SMNVEV (reference sequence).

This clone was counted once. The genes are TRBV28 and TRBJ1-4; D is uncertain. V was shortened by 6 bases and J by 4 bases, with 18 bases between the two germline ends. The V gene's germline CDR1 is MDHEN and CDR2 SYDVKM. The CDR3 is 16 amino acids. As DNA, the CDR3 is TGTGCCAGCAGCCGGTCGTATGCGGAGGATAATGAAAAACTGTTTTTT. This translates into CASSRSYAEDNEKLFF. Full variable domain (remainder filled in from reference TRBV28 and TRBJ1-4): DVKVTQSSRYLVKRTGEKVFLECVQDMDHENMFWYRQDPGLGLRLIYFSYDVKMKEKGDIPEGYSVSREKKERFSLILESASTNQTSMYLCASSRSYAEDNEKLFFGSGTQLSVL.

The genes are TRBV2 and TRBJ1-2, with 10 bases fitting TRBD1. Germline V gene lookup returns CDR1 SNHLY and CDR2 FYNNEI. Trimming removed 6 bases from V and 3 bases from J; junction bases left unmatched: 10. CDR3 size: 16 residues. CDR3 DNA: TGTGCCAGCAGCCGAGACTCCGGGACAGGGGACTATGGCTACACCTTC. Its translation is CASSRDSGTGDYGYTF.

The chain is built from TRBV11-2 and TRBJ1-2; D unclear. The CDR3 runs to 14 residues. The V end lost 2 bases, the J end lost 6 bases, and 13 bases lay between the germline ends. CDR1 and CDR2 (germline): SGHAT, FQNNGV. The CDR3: CASSLNSGPDGYTF. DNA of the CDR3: TGTGCCAGCAGCTTAAACAGTGGGCCGGATGGCTACACCTTC. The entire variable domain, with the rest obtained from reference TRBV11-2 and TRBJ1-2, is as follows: EAGVAQSPRYKIIEKRQSVAFWCNPISGHATLYWYQQILGQGPKLLIQFQNNGVVDDSQLPKDRFSAERLKGVDSTLKIQPAKLEDSAVYLCASSLNSGPDGYTFGSGTRLTVV.

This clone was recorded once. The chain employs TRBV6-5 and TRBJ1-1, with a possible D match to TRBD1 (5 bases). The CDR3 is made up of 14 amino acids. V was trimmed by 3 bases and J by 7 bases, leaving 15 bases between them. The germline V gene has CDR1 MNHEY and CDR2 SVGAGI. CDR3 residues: CASSYRGRLGEAFF. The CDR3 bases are TGTGCCAGCAGTTATCGGGGGAGGTTAGGTGAAGCTTTCTTT.

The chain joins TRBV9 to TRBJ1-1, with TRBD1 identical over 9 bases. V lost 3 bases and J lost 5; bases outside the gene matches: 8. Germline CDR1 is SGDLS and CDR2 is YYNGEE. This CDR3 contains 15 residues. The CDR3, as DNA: TGTGCCAGCAGCGCCGCCGGGACAGGGCGAACTGAAGCTTTCTTT. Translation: CASSAAGTGRTEAFF.

Here the CDR3 DNA reads TGTGCCAGCAGCTCCAGCAATTCTTGGGACGAGCAGTTCTTC. Residues: CASSSSNSWDEQFF. The chain links TRBV11-2 to TRBJ2-1; the D call may be TRBD1 or TRBD2 (5 bases each). The CDR3 runs 14 residues. V gave up 4 bases and J gave up 10 bases, with 17 bases separating them. Looked up from germline, CDR1 is SGHAT and CDR2 is FQNNGV.

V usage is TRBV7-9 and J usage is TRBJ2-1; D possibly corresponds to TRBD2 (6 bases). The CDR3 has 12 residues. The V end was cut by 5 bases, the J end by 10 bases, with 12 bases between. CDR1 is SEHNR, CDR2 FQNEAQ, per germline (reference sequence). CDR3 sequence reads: CASSPGAIEQFF. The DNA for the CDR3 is TGTGCCAGCAGCCCGGGAGCAATAGAGCAGTTCTTC.

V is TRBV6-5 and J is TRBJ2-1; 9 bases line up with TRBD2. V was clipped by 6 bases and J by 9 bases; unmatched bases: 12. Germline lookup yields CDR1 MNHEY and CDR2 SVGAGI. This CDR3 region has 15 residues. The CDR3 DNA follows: TGTGCCAGCAGACCTACACCGGGACTAGCATCTGAGCAGTTCTTC. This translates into CASRPTPGLASEQFF.

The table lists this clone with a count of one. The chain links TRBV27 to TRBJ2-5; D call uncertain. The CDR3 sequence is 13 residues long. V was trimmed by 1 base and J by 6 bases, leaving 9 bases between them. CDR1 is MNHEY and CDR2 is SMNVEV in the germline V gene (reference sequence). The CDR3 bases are TGTGCCAGCAGTTTATGGGGTGGTAAGACCCAGTACTTC. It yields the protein CASSLWGGKTQYF.

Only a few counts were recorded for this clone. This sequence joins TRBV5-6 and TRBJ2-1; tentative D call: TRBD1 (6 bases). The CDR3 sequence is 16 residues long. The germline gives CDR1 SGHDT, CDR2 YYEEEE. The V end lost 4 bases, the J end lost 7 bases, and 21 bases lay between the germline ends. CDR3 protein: CASSPGTLITGNEQFF. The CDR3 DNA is TGTGCCAGCAGCCCTGGGACATTAATCACGGGGAATGAGCAGTTCTTC. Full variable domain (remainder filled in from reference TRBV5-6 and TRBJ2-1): DAGVTQSPTHLIKTRGQQVTLRCSPKSGHDTVSWYQQALGQGPQFIFQYYEEEERQRGNFPDRFSGHQFPNYSSELNVNALLLGDSALYLCASSPGTLITGNEQFFGPGTRLTVL.

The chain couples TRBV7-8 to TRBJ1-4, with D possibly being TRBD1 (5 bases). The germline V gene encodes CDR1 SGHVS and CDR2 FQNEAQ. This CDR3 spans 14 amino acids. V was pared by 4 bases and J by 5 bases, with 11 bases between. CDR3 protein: CASSSRVGNEKLFF. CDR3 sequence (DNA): TGTGCCAGCAGCTCCAGGGTGGGAAATGAAAAACTGTTTTTT.